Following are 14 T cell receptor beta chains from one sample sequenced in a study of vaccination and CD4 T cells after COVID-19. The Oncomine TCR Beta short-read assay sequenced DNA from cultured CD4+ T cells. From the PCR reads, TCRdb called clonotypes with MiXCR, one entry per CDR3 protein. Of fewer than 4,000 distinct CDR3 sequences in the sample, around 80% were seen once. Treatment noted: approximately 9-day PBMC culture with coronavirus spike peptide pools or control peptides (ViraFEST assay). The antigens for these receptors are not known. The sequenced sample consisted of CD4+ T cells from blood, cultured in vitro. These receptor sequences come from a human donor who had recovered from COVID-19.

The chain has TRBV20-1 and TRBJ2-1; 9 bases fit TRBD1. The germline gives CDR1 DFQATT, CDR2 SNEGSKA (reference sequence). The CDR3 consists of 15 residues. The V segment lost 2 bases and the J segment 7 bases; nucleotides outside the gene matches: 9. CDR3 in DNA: TGCAGTGCTAGACCTGGACAGGGGTTTATTAATGAGCAGTTCTTC. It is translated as CSARPGQGFINEQFF.

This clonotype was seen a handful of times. CDR3 sequence reads: CSATPGPNYGYTF. CDR3 nucleotides: TGCAGTGCTACGCCGGGACCTAACTATGGCTACACCTTC. The chain links TRBV20-1 to TRBJ1-2; tentatively, D is TRBD1 (5 bases). Germline values: CDR1 DFQATT, CDR2 SNEGSKA (reference sequence). With 4 bases removed from V and 0 bases from J, the gap between germline ends came to 9 bases. This CDR3 has 13 amino acids.

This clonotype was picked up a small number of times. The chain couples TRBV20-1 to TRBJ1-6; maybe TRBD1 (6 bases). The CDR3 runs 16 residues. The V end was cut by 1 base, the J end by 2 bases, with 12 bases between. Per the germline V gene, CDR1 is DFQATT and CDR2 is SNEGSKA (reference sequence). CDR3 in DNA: TGCAGTGCTAGAGGTGTGGGGGGCACCTATAATTCACCCCTCCACTTT. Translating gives CSARGVGGTYNSPLHF.

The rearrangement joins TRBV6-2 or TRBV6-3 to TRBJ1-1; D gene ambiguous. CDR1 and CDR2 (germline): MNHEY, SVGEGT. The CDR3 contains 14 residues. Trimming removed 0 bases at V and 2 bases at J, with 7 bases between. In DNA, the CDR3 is TGTGCCAGCAGTTACTCGACCGGTAACACTGAAGCTTTCTTT. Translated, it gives CASSYSTGNTEAFF.

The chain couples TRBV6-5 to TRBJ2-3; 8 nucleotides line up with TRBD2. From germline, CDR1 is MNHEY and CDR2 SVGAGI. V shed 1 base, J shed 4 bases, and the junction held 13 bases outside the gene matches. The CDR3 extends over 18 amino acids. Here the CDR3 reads CASSYLGQRTSMSDTQYF. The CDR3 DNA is TGTGCCAGCAGTTACTTAGGACAACGGACTAGCATGTCAGATACGCAGTATTTT.

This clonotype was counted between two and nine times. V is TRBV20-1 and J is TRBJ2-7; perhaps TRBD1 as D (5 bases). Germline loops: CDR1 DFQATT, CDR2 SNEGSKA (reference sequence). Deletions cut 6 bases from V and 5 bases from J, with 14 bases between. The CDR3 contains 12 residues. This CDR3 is CSAQAPSHEQYF. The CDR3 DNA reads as TGCAGTGCACAGGCCCCAAGCCACGAGCAGTACTTC.

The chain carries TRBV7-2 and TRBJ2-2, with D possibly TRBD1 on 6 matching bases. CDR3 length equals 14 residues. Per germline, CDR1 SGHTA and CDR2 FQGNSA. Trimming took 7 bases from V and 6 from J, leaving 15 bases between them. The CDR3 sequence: CASTKGQGPGELFF. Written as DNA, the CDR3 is TGTGCCAGCACCAAGGGGCAGGGGCCCGGGGAGCTGTTTTTT.

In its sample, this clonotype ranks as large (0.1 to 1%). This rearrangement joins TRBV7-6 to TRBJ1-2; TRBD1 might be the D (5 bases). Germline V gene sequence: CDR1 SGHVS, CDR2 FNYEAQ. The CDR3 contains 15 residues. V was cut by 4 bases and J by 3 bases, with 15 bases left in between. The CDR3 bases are TGTGCCAGCAGCTCCGGACAATCCCCCTACTATGGCTACACCTTC. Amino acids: CASSSGQSPYYGYTF.

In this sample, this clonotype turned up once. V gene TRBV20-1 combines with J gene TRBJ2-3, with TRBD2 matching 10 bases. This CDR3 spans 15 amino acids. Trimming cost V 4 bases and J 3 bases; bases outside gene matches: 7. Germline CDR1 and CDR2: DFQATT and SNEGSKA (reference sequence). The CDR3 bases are TGCAGTGCTAACCGAGGACTAGCGGCAACAGATACGCAGTATTTT. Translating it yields CSANRGLAATDTQYF.

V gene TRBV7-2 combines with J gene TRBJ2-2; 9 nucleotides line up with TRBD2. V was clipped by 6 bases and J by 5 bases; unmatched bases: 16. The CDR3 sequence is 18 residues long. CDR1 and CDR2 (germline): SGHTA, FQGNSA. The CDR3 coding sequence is TGTGCCAGCAGGTACACTCACCTTAGCGGGGGATCGACCGGGGAGCTGTTTTTT. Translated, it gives CASRYTHLSGGSTGELFF.

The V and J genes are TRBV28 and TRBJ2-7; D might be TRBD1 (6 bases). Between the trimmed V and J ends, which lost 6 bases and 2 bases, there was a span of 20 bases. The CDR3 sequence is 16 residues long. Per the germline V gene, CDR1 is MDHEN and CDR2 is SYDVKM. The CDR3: CASSSPQTWTAYEQYF. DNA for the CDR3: TGTGCCAGCAGCTCACCCCAAACCTGGACAGCCTACGAGCAGTACTTC. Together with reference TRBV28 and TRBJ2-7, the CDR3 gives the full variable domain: DVKVTQSSRYLVKRTGEKVFLECVQDMDHENMFWYRQDPGLGLRLIYFSYDVKMKEKGDIPEGYSVSREKKERFSLILESASTNQTSMYLCASSSPQTWTAYEQYFGPGTRLTVT.

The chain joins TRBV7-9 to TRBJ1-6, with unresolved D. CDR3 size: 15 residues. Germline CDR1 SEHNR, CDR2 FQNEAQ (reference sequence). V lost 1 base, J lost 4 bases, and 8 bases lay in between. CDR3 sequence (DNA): TGTGCCAGCAGCTTAGGAAGGGAGTATAATTCACCCCTCCACTTT. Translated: CASSLGREYNSPLHF.

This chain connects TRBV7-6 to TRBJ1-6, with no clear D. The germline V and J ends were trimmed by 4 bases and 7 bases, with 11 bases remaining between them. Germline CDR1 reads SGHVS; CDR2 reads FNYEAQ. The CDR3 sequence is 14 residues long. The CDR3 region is CASSSLGLNSPLHF. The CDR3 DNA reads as TGTGCCAGCAGCTCCCTAGGGCTAAATTCACCCCTCCACTTT.

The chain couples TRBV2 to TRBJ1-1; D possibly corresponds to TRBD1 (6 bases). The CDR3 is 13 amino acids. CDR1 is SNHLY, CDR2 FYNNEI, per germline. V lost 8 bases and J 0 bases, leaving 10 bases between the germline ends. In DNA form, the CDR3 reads TGTGCCAGCTTAAACAGGGTGAACACTGAAGCTTTCTTT. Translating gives CASLNRVNTEAFF.